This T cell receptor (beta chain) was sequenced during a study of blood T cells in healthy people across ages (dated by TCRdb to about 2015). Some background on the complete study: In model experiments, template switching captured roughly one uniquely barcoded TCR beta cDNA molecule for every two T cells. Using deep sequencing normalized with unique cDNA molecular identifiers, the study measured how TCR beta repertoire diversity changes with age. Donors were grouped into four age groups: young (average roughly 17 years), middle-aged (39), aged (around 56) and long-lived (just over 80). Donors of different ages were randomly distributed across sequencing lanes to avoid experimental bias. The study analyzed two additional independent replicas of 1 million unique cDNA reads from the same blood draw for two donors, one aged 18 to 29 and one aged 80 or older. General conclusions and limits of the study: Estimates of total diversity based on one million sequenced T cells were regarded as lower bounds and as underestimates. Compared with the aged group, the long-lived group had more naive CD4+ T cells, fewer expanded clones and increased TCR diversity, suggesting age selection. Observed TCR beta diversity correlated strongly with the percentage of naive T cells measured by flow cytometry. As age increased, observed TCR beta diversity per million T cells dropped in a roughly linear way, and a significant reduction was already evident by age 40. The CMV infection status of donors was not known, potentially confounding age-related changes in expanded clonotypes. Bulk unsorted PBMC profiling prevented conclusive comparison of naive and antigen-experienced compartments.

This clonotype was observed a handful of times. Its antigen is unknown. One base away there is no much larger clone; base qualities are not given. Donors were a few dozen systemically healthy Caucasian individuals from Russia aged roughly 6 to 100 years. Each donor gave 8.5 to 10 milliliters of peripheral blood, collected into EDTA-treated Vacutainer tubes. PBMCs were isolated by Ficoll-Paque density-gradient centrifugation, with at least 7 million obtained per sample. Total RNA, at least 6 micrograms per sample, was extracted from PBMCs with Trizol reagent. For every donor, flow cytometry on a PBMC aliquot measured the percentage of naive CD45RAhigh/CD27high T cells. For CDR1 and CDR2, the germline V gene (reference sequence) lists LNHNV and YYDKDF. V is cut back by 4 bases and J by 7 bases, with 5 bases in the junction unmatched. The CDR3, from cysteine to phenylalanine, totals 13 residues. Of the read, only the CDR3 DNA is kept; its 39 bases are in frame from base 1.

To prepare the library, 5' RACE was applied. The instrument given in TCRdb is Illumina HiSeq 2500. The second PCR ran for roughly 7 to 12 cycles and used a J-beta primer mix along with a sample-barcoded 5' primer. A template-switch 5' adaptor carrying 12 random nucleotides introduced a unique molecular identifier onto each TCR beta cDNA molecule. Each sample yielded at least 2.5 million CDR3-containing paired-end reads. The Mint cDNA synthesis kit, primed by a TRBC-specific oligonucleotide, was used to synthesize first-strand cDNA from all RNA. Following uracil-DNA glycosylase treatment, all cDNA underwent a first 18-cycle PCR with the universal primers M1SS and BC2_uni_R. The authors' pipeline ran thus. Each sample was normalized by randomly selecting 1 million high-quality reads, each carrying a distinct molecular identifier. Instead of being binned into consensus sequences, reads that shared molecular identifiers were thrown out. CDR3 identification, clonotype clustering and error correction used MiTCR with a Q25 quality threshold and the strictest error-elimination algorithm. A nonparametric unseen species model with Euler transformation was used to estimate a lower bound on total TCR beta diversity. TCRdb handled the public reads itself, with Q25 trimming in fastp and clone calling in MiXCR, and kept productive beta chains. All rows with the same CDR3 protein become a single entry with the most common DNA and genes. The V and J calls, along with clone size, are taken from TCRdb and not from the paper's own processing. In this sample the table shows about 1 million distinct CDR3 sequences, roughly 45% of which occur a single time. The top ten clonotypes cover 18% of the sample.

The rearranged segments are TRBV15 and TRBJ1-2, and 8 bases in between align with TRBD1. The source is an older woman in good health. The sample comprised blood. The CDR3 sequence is CATSTTGELGYTF. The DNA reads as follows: TGTGCCACCAGCACGACAGGGGAGCTTGGCTACACCTTC.